These 2 T cell receptor beta chains originate from one sample sequenced in a study of blood T cell repertoires in COVID-19. Some clones are missing from TCRdb's copy, which holds only in-frame ones; the method was immunoSEQ multiplex PCR. The sample yields roughly 300,000 clones, 90% seen once. Sequenced sample: PBMCs or T cells enriched from blood (not recorded which). These receptor sequences come from a woman in her 30s who had recovered from COVID-19.

For the CDR3, the DNA is TGTGCCAGCAGCTCCCCATGGAGGGAGGTCCACAATGAGCAGTTCTTC. It codes for CASSSPWREVHNEQFF. The chain is built from TRBV5-8 and TRBJ2-1; a possible D gene is TRBD2 (6 bases). The germline V gene encodes CDR1 SGHTS and CDR2 YDEGEE. There are 16 residues in the CDR3. The V and J ends lost 3 bases and 5 bases respectively, with 18 bases between them.

This clone occurred a few times. The chain uses TRBV6-5 and TRBJ2-2; unclear D gene. CDR1 is MNHEY and CDR2 is SVGAGI in the germline V gene. The CDR3 loop spans 15 amino acids. V was pared by 7 bases and J by 4 bases, with 16 bases between. This chain's CDR3 is CASTAATPSTGELFF. CDR3 DNA sequence: TGTGCCAGCACCGCGGCGACCCCCTCCACCGGGGAGCTGTTTTTT.